Below are 26 T cell receptor beta chains sequenced from a single sample in a study of OX40 agonist ivuxolimab in advanced cancers. Produced via immunoSEQ multiplex PCR; TCRdb's table is partial and in-frame only. This sample has around 76,000 clones, with 70% to 85% found just once. The material sequenced was CD4+ or CD8+ T cells sorted from blood, taken in a trial of the OX40 agonist ivuxolimab. The source is an adult with an advanced solid tumor such as melanoma, head and neck, liver or kidney cancer.

This clone was picked up a small number of times. The CDR3 DNA sequence: TGCGCCAGCAGCCTCCCAGGTCGCTATAATGAAAAACTGTTTTTT. Protein sequence: CASSLPGRYNEKLFF. The genes are TRBV4-1 and TRBJ1-4; no firm D call. The germline V and J ends were trimmed by 4 bases and 4 bases, with 13 bases remaining between them. CDR3 length equals 15 residues. The germline V gene has CDR1 MGHRA and CDR2 YSYEKL.

The V call is TRBV12-2, the J call TRBJ2-7; the table gives TRBD1 as D, unverified against the DNA. TRBV12-2 counts as a pseudogene. CDR3 length: 21 amino acids. CDR3 nucleotides: TGTGCAAGTCGCCATAGCCTTGTAGGACAGGTCGCTATCTCGGGTCCTGGGGAGCAGTACTTC. Amino acids: CASRHSLVGQVAISGPGEQYF.

This sequence joins TRBV7-9 and TRBJ2-5; TRBD2 is a possible D gene (6 bases). CDR3 length: 15 amino acids. Deletions cut 2 bases from V and 4 bases from J, with 14 bases between. From germline, CDR1 is SEHNR and CDR2 FQNEAQ (reference sequence). CDR3 region: CASSLRGGAGETQYF. CDR3 bases: TGTGCCAGCAGCTTAAGAGGCGGGGCTGGAGAGACCCAGTACTTC.

The J gene is TRBJ1-2, the V gene TRBV5-4; 7 bases align to TRBD1. Losses at the gene ends were 4 bases for V and 8 bases for J; bases not matched to a gene: 14. Germline V lookup: CDR1 SGHNT, CDR2 YYREEE (reference sequence). This CDR3 contains 15 residues. CDR3 loop: CASSPRDSGLRGYTF. The CDR3 DNA follows: TGTGCCAGCAGCCCCCGGGACAGCGGGTTGAGGGGCTACACCTTC.

This clone was seen a single time. The gene calls are TRBV18 and TRBJ1-3; D is unresolved. The V and J ends lost 0 bases and 0 bases respectively, with 12 bases between them. This CDR3 is 17 amino acids long. Per the germline V gene, CDR1 is KGHSH and CDR2 is LQKENI. CDR3 DNA sequence: TGTGCCAGCTCACCACCCGCAATTATCACCTCTGGAAACACCATATATTTT. Protein: CASSPPAIITSGNTIYF. Full variable domain (remainder filled in from reference TRBV18 and TRBJ1-3): NAGVMQNPRHLVRRRGQEARLRCSPMKGHSHVYWYRQLPEEGLKFMVYLQKENIIDESGMPKERFSAEFPKEGPSILRIQQVVRGDSAAYFCASSPPAIITSGNTIYFGEGSWLTVV.

The rearrangement links TRBV7-9 to TRBJ1-5, with TRBD1 matching over 7 bases. Losses at the gene ends were 8 bases for V and 6 bases for J; bases not matched to a gene: 7. From germline, CDR1 is SEHNR and CDR2 FQNEAQ (reference sequence). This CDR3 has 13 residues. CDR3 sequence reads: CASQGGAGQPQHF. DNA for the CDR3: TGTGCCAGCCAGGGGGGGGCGGGTCAGCCCCAGCATTTT.

This clone was picked up one time. This chain links TRBV4-2 with TRBJ2-2, with TRBD1 matching 7 bases. The junction had 4 bases not matched to a gene; V was cut back by 1 base and J by 2 bases. CDR1 LGHNA and CDR2 YNFKEQ come from the germline V gene. The CDR3 has 16 amino acids. CDR3 residues: CASSQARQGNTGELFF. The CDR3 DNA is TGTGCCAGCAGCCAAGCCCGACAGGGAAACACCGGGGAGCTGTTTTTT.

Judged by abundance, this clone is medium-sized (0.01 to 0.1%). In nucleotides, the CDR3 is TGTGCCAGCAGTTACACAACAGGGCCGTTAAACTATGGCTACACCTTC. Its translation: CASSYTTGPLNYGYTF. This chain uses TRBV6-5 with TRBJ1-2; tentatively, D is TRBD1 (6 bases). Germline CDR1 MNHEY, CDR2 SVGAGI. The germline V and J ends were trimmed by 2 bases and 2 bases, with 15 bases remaining between them. This CDR3 is built from 16 residues.

The chain has TRBV4-1 and TRBJ2-7; a weak D match, TRBD1 (5 bases). Germline loops: CDR1 MGHRA, CDR2 YSYEKL. Trimming removed 2 bases at V and 3 bases at J, with 11 bases between. The CDR3 totals 14 residues. The CDR3 sequence is CASSQRDRYYEQYF. DNA of the CDR3: TGCGCCAGCAGCCAAAGAGACAGATACTACGAGCAGTACTTC.

This chain uses TRBV4-3 with TRBJ1-6; D perhaps matches TRBD1 (5 bases). The CDR3 is made up of 19 amino acids. V was clipped by 0 bases and J by 0 bases, with 15 bases between them. Germline V gives CDR1 LGHNA, CDR2 YSLEER. The DNA of the CDR3 is TGCGCCAGCAGCCAAGATCCTACGGGGGAGAGCTCCTATAATTCACCCCTCCACTTT. It translates to CASSQDPTGESSYNSPLHF.

The genes are TRBV18 and TRBJ1-1; no clear D. This CDR3 comprises 14 residues. Trimming took 3 bases from V and 1 from J, leaving 9 bases between them. Germline V gene sequence: CDR1 KGHSH, CDR2 LQKENI. CDR3 sequence reads: CASSPPSANTEAFF. The CDR3 DNA reads TGTGCCAGCTCACCGCCGTCGGCGAACACTGAAGCTTTCTTT.

As DNA, the CDR3 is TGTGCCAGCGGTGCTCTAGGCTACGAGCAGTACTTC. This encodes CASGALGYEQYF. The chain recombines TRBV6-5 with TRBJ2-7; no clear D gene. V lost 8 bases and J lost 3, with 11 bases in between. Per germline, CDR1 MNHEY and CDR2 SVGAGI. CDR3 length: 12 residues.

This sequence joins TRBV29-1 and TRBJ2-2; D unresolved. Germline assignment: CDR1 SQVTM and CDR2 ANQGSEA. Between the trimmed V and J ends, which lost 4 bases and 2 bases, there was a span of 11 bases. The CDR3 runs to 14 residues. CDR3 in DNA: TGCAGCGTTGGGGCCAGGTTCAACACCGGGGAGCTGTTTTTT. Its protein product is CSVGARFNTGELFF.

This clone was counted once. Other DNA sequences of this sample code for an identical CDR3. The J gene is TRBJ2-5, the V gene TRBV5-1; D possibly uses TRBD1 or TRBD2 (5 bases each). CDR3 length: 14 residues. The V end was cut by 0 bases, the J end by 4 bases, with 10 bases between. In germline, CDR1 is SGHRS, CDR2 YFSETQ. The chain's CDR3 is CASSLVSGRETQYF. CDR3 nucleotides: TGCGCCAGCAGCTTGGTTTCGGGGCGAGAGACCCAGTACTTC.

The CDR3 sequence: CASSLWVGEQFF. For the CDR3, the DNA is TGCGCCAGCAGCTTGTGGGTTGGCGAGCAGTTCTTC. This rearrangement joins TRBV5-1 to TRBJ2-1; D remains unclear. Looked up from germline, CDR1 is SGHRS and CDR2 is YFSETQ. V lost 1 base, J lost 10 bases, and 9 bases lay in between. The CDR3 has 12 amino acids.

The gene calls are TRBV7-9 and TRBJ2-3; D is unresolved. Germline loops: CDR1 SEHNR, CDR2 FQNEAQ (reference sequence). The CDR3 sequence is 15 residues long. The V end lost 1 base, the J end lost 4 bases, and 12 bases lay between the germline ends. The CDR3 loop is CASSLGTLVADTQYF. The CDR3 DNA is TGTGCCAGCAGCTTAGGCACCCTCGTCGCAGATACGCAGTATTTT.

The chain links TRBV5-1 to TRBJ2-3; maybe TRBD2 (5 bases). Germline V gives CDR1 SGHRS, CDR2 YFSETQ. The ends were cut back, 6 bases at V and 6 bases at J, with 14 bases in the middle. The CDR3 consists of 13 residues. This CDR3 reads CASNLGVQDTQYF. As DNA, the CDR3 is TGCGCCAGCAATCTGGGAGTACAGGATACGCAGTATTTT.

The J gene is TRBJ2-7, the V gene TRBV7-9; 8 bases line up with TRBD1. The CDR3 loop spans 14 amino acids. Germline CDR1 is SEHNR and CDR2 is FQNEAQ (reference sequence). The junction had 6 bases not matched to a gene; V was cut back by 5 bases and J by 3 bases. The CDR3 spells CASSVNRGVYEQYF. The CDR3 DNA follows: TGTGCCAGCAGCGTAAACAGGGGGGTCTACGAGCAGTACTTC. Filled out from reference TRBV7-9 and TRBJ2-7, the complete variable domain reads DTGVSQNPRHKITKRGQNVTFRCDPISEHNRLYWYRQTLGQGPEFLTYFQNEAQLEKSRLLSDRFSAERPKGSFSTLEIQRTEQGDSAMYLCASSVNRGVYEQYFGPGTRLTVT.

V is TRBV4-1 and J is TRBJ2-2, with D perhaps being TRBD1 or TRBD2 (5 bases each). V lost 8 bases and J 5 bases, leaving 6 bases between the germline ends. Germline V CDR1 and CDR2: MGHRA, YSYEKL. This CDR3 spans 11 amino acids. DNA of the CDR3: TGCGCCAGCGGGGGAACCGGGGAGCTGTTTTTT. Protein product: CASGGTGELFF.

This clone was seen a handful of times. This sequence joins TRBV7-9 and TRBJ1-2, with 12 bases identical to TRBD1. The trim removed 5 bases at V and 4 bases at J, leaving 11 bases unmatched. This CDR3 region has 17 residues. Germline V lookup: CDR1 SEHNR, CDR2 FQNEAQ (reference sequence). The DNA of the CDR3 is TGTGCCAGCAGCCGAGATGGGACAGGGGGCTTACCCTATGGCTACACCTTC. It codes for CASSRDGTGGLPYGYTF.

The chain carries TRBV5-1 and TRBJ2-5; perhaps TRBD2 as D (5 bases). The CDR3 covers 15 residues. Trimming took off 1 base at V and 2 bases at J, with 12 bases between the two ends. Germline-derived CDR1 and CDR2 are SGHRS and YFSETQ. The CDR3 sequence is CASSLSGSPQETQYF. The CDR3 coding sequence is TGCGCCAGCAGCTTGTCGGGGTCGCCTCAAGAGACCCAGTACTTC.

The chain is built from TRBV29-1 and TRBJ1-6; D is possibly TRBD1 (6 bases). V lost 7 bases, J lost 7 bases, and 14 bases lay in between. The CDR3 is 13 amino acids. The germline CDR1 and CDR2 sequences are SQVTM and ANQGSEA. CDR3 residues: CSAIAGTNSPLHF. The CDR3 bases are TGCAGCGCTATAGCCGGGACAAATTCACCCCTCCACTTT.

The chain couples TRBV4-1 to TRBJ2-6; weak D call: TRBD1 (5 bases). V was shortened by 0 bases and J by 0 bases, with 6 bases between the two germline ends. Germline V lookup: CDR1 MGHRA, CDR2 YSYEKL. This CDR3 region has 16 residues. CDR3 nucleotides: TGCGCCAGCAGCCAAGAGGGGCACTCTGGGGCCAACGTCCTGACTTTC. This codes for CASSQEGHSGANVLTF.

This chain uses TRBV11-3 with TRBJ2-7; D possibly corresponds to TRBD1 (5 bases). This CDR3 contains 15 residues. V lost 1 base, J lost 0 bases, and 10 bases lay in between. Germline CDR1 SGHNT, CDR2 YENEEA. The CDR3 region is CASSLVQVLSYEQYF. The CDR3 DNA reads TGTGCCAGCAGCTTAGTACAGGTCCTCTCCTACGAGCAGTACTTC. Based on the CDR3 plus reference TRBV11-3 and TRBJ2-7, the full variable domain is EAGVVQSPRYKIIEKKQPVAFWCNPISGHNTLYWYLQNLGQGPELLIRYENEEAVDDSQLPKDRFSAERLKGVDSTLKIQPAELGDSAVYLCASSLVQVLSYEQYFGPGTRLTVT.

V usage is TRBV12-5 and J usage is TRBJ2-5, with D hard to call. Germline CDR1 is LGHNT and CDR2 is FRNRAP. Trimming removed 1 base at V and 1 base at J, with 13 bases between. The CDR3 runs to 16 residues. In DNA form, the CDR3 reads TGTGCTAGTGGTTTGGGTGGCCAGAGCTTCCAAGAGACCCAGTACTTC. Translated, it gives CASGLGGQSFQETQYF.

J is TRBJ1-2 and V is TRBV27; D may be TRBD1 (6 bases). V lost 5 bases to trimming and J lost 4 bases, with 14 bases between them. CDR3 length: 14 residues. Germline V lookup: CDR1 MNHEY, CDR2 SMNVEV (reference sequence). CDR3 coding DNA: TGTGCCAGCAGTCTTAGACAGGACCTCTATGGCTACACCTTC. It encodes CASSLRQDLYGYTF.